Below, 2 T cell receptor beta chains from the same sample are listed, as sequenced in a study of blood T cell repertoires in COVID-19. The protocol was immunoSEQ multiplex PCR, while the TCRdb copy is restricted to in-frame clones and leaves out a portion. The profile shows about 480,000 clones, 87% of them singletons. The sample taken for sequencing was PBMCs or T cells enriched from blood (not recorded which). These receptors were collected from a woman aged 18-29 years with acute COVID-19.

The V gene is TRBV28, the J gene TRBJ2-1, with 7 bases fitting TRBD2. The CDR3 length is 12 residues. Germline values: CDR1 MDHEN, CDR2 SYDVKM. V lost 4 bases and J lost 9; bases outside the gene matches: 3. CDR3 residues: CASSSGGGEQFF. The DNA of the CDR3 is TGTGCCAGCAGTTCCGGCGGGGGTGAGCAGTTCTTC.

The rearrangement uses TRBV9 and TRBJ2-1; TRBD2 matches 14 bases. The CDR3 is 18 residues long. Trimming took 2 bases from V and 6 from J; bases not matched to a gene: 10. Germline values: CDR1 SGDLS, CDR2 YYNGEE. This CDR3 reads CASSVTVGTSGGLNEQFF. The CDR3 DNA follows: TGTGCCAGCAGCGTTACTGTAGGGACTAGCGGGGGTCTCAATGAGCAGTTCTTC.